The clone carrying this TCR beta chain has a handful of counts. No antigen is known for it. V trimming: 3 bases; J trimming: 3 bases; junction bases outside the gene matches: 6. The CDR3 totals 15 residues. Germline CDR1 and CDR2: DFQATT and SNEGSKA (reference sequence). The data were obtained in a study of response to subunit inactivated influenza vaccine. Findings and caveats of the study: After each seasonal influenza vaccination, few new T cells are recruited, the authors suggested.

TCRdb reprocessed the RT-PCR reads with MiXCR, giving one entry per CDR3 protein. Among 700,000 to 900,000 distinct CDR3 sequences listed, approximately 21% were seen once. Sequenced material: PBMCs from blood, taken more than 4 days after vaccination. The clonotype originates from a man in his fifties who received an inactivated influenza vaccine. J is TRBJ2-5 and V is TRBV20-1; 11 bases match TRBD2. The CDR3 sequence: CSARPGTSGKETQYF. In nucleotides, the CDR3 is TGCAGTGCTAGGCCCGGGACTAGCGGTAAAGAGACCCAGTACTTC.